This paragraph covers one T cell receptor (beta chain) sequence. Antigen unknown. This sample stems from a study of cytomegalovirus exposure and HLA in healthy donors. Study-level findings and limits: TRBV6-2, TRBV6-3 and other indistinguishable V segments were excluded. Confirmation was obtained in vitro that a few CMV-associated chains are specific for CMV antigens.

CDR3 length: 14 residues. Germline assignment: CDR1 ENHRY and CDR2 SYGVKD. Losses at the gene ends were 10 bases for V and 9 bases for J; bases not matched to a gene: 12. The PCR ran on 60 Vbeta and 13 Jbeta primers. Libraries were prepared by immunoSEQ multiplex PCR; TCRdb keeps only in-frame clonotypes and omits some of them. The sample records over 200,000 clones, about 89% being singletons. Sequencing input: PBMCs. The chain links TRBV10-3 to TRBJ1-6; 7 nucleotides line up with TRBD1. This TCR was recovered from a woman under 30 in good health and CMV-seronegative. The CDR3 here is CATSATGLGSPLHF. The CDR3 DNA sequence: TGTGCCACCTCCGCGACAGGGCTAGGTTCACCCCTCCACTTT.